Listed below are T cell receptor beta chains from one sample, sequenced in a study of blood T cell repertoires in COVID-19. Using immunoSEQ multiplex PCR, the repertoire was profiled, and TCRdb retains in-frame clones only, with some absent. The top ten clones hold just over 7% of a sample with 350,000 to 450,000 clones, less than 90% of them seen once. The material sequenced was peripheral blood. The source is a woman aged 60-75 years with COVID-19, enrolled during active disease. CDR3s include the opening cysteine and the closing phenylalanine or tryptophan. The order of the fields is J gene, D gene, V gene, CDR3 protein, CDR3 DNA. D genes are given only for firm matches.

TRBJ2-7	NA	TRBV6-5	CASRERGSDEQYF	TGTGCCAGCAGGGAGAGGGGGTCGGACGAGCAGTACTTC
TRBJ1-2	TRBD1	TRBV5-6	CASSLRDSSFYGYTF	TGTGCCAGCAGCCTTCGGGACAGCTCTTTCTATGGCTACACCTTC
TRBJ2-3	TRBD2	TRBV18	CASFFSGGALRDTQYF	TGTGCCAGCTTTTTCAGCGGGGGGGCACTCAGAGATACGCAGTATTTT
TRBJ2-7	TRBD1	TRBV11-3	CASSPGQGHEQYF	TGTGCCAGCAGCCCAGGACAGGGGCACGAGCAGTACTTC
TRBJ2-3	NA	TRBV21-1	CASKRGHNISPDTQYF	TGTGCCAGCAAGCGGGGGCACAACATTTCACCAGATACGCAGTATTTT
TRBJ2-3	TRBD2	TRBV10-3	CAISVSSGGIAGDTQYF	TGTGCCATCAGTGTCTCTTCGGGGGGTATTGCCGGAGATACGCAGTATTTT
TRBJ2-1	NA	TRBV6-1	CASSENLGVTRSYNEQFF	TGTGCCAGCAGTGAAAACCTCGGGGTCACCCGCTCCTACAATGAGCAGTTCTTC
TRBJ2-3	TRBD2	TRBV9	CASSPKGLAGTAGTQYF	TGTGCCAGCAGCCCTAAGGGACTAGCGGGAACCGCCGGTACGCAGTATTTT
TRBJ1-2	TRBD1	TRBV15	CATNTGTGTLNYGYTF	TGTGCCACCAACACCGGGACAGGGACCCTTAACTATGGCTACACCTTC
TRBJ1-2	NA	TRBV19	CASSMAHQGSYGYTF	TGTGCCAGTAGTATGGCACATCAGGGTTCCTATGGCTACACCTTC
TRBJ1-4	TRBD1	TRBV7-6	CASSGTGTGGEKLFF	TGTGCCAGCAGCGGAACCGGGACAGGGGGCGAAAAACTGTTTTTT
TRBJ1-4	TRBD1	TRBV11-3	CASSSTGDEKLFF	TGTGCCAGCAGCTCGACAGGGGATGAAAAACTGTTTTTT
TRBJ2-1	TRBD2	TRBV19	CASSSGGTRASNEQFF	TGTGCCAGTAGTTCGGGCGGGACTAGAGCGTCCAATGAGCAGTTCTTC
TRBJ1-1	TRBD1	TRBV19	CASSKGQGVGTEAFF	TGTGCCAGTAGTAAAGGACAGGGGGTCGGCACTGAAGCTTTCTTT
TRBJ1-1	NA	TRBV11-3	CASSYRGRTEAFF	TGTGCCAGCAGCTACCGGGGGAGGACTGAAGCTTTCTTT